This T cell receptor beta chain was sequenced in a study of blood T cell repertoires in COVID-19. Study-wide background: Italy, Spain and the United States were the sources of the convalescent and acute COVID-19 samples. T cells, B-cell-depleted T cells, or PBMCs supplied cDNA or gDNA.

Source study methods: Estimation of nucleated cell counts relied on the amplification of reference gene primers. Generated by immunoSEQ multiplex PCR, the TCRdb table keeps only in-frame clones and is missing some. The D gene and trimming were derived from the DNA, and the V and J assignments and clone size from that table. The sample has about 40,000 clones, 70% to 90% seen once; the top ten hold about 14%. V was pared by 10 bases and J by 0 bases, with 13 bases between. The CDR3 length is 14 residues. CDR1 is LNHDA and CDR2 is SQIVND in the germline V gene (reference sequence). The receptor was derived from a man aged 65 to 79 with active COVID-19. The sample taken for sequencing was peripheral blood. The chain uses TRBV19 and TRBJ1-3; D is possibly TRBD1 (5 bases). The chain's CDR3 is CATQEGVSGNTIYF. The CDR3 nucleotides are TGTGCCACCCAGGAAGGGGTCTCTGGAAACACCATATATTTT.